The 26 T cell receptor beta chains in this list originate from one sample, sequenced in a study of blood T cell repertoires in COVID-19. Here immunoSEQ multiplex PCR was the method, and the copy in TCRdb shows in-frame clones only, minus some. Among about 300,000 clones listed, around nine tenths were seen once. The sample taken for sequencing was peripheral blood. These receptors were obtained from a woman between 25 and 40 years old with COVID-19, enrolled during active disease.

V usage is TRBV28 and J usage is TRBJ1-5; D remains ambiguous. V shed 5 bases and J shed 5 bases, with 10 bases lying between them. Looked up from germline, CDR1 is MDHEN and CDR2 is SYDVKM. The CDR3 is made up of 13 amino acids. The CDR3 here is CASSLTRDQPQHF. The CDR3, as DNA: TGTGCCAGCAGTCTCACGCGGGATCAGCCCCAGCATTTT.

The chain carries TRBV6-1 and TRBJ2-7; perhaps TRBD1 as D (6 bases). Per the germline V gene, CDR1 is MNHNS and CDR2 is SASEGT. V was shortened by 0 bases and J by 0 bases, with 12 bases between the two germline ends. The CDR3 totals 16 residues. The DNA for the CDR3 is TGTGCCAGCAGTGAAGCAAGACAGGAGCCCTCCTACGAGCAGTACTTC. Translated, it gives CASSEARQEPSYEQYF.

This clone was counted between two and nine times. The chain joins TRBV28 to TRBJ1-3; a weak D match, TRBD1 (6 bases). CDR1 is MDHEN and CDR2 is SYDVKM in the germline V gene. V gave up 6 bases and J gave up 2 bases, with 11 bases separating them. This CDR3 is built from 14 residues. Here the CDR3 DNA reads TGTGCCAGCAGGATACAGGGCACTGGAAACACCATATATTTT. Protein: CASRIQGTGNTIYF.

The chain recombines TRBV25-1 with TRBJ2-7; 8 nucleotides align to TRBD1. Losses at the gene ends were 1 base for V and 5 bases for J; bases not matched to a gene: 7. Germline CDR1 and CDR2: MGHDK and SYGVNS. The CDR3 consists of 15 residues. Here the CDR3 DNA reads TGTGCCAGCAGTGAATCTCAGGACAGGGTCGACGAGCAGTACTTC. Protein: CASSESQDRVDEQYF.

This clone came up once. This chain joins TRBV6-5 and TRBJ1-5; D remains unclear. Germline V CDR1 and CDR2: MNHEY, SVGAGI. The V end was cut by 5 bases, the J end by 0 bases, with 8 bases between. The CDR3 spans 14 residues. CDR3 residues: CASSTELSNQPQHF. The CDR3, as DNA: TGTGCCAGCAGTACAGAGCTTAGCAATCAGCCCCAGCATTTT.

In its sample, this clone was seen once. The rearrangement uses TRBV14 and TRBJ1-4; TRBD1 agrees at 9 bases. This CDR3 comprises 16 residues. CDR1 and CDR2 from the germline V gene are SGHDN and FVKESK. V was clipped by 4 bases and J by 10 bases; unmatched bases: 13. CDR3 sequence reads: CASSRRTGAPEGKLFF. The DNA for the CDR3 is TGTGCCAGCAGCCGTCGGACAGGGGCCCCTGAAGGAAAACTGTTTTTT.

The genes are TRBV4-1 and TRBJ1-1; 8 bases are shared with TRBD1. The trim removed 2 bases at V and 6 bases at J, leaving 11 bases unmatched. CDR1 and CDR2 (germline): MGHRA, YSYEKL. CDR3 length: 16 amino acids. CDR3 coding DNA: TGCGCCAGCAGCCAACCAGGGGGCCCCGTGGAGCCTGAAGCTTTCTTT. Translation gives CASSQPGGPVEPEAFF.

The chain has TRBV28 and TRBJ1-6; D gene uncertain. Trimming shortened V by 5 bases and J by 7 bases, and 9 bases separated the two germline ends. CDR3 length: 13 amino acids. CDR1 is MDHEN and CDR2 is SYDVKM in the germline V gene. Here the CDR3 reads CASSMERNSPLHF. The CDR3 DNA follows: TGTGCCAGCAGTATGGAGAGGAATTCACCCCTCCACTTT.

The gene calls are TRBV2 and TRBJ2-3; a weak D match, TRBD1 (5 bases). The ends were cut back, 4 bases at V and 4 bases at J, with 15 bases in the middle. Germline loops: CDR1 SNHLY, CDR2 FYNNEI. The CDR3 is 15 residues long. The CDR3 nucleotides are TGTGCCAGCAGTGCGCGGCAGGAAGGGGCAGATACGCAGTATTTT. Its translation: CASSARQEGADTQYF.

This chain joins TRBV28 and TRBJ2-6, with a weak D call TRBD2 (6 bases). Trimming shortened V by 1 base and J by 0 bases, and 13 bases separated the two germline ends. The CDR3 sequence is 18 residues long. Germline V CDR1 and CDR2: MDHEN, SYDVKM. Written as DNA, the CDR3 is TGTGCCAGCAGTTTATACGGGGGAGTGGGCTCTGGGGCCAACGTCCTGACTTTC. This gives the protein CASSLYGGVGSGANVLTF.

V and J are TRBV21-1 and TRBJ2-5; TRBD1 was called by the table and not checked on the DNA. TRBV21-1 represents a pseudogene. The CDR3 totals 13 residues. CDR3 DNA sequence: TGTGCCAGCAGCGGGGGGACAGGGGTTATGAGGTACTTC. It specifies CASSGGTGVMRYF.

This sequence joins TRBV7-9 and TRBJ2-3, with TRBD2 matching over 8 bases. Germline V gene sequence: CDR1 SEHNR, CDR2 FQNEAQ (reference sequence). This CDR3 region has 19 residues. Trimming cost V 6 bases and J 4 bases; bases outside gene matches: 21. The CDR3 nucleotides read TGTGCCAGCAGACCGGGCCCCGGGAGGGGTCAAAAAGTGTCAGATACGCAGTATTTT. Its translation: CASRPGPGRGQKVSDTQYF.

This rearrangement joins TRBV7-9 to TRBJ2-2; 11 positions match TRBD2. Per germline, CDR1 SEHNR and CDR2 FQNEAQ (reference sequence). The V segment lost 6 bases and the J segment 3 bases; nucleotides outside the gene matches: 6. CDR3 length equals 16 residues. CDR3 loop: CASSHTSGSYTGELFF. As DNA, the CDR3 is TGTGCCAGCAGTCATACTAGCGGGAGTTACACCGGGGAGCTGTTTTTT.

DNA for the CDR3: TGTGCCACCAGACAGGCAACAACTAATGAAAAACTGTTTTTT. Residues: CATRQATTNEKLFF. The chain employs TRBV15 and TRBJ1-4, with D possibly TRBD1 on 5 matching bases. The CDR3 has 14 amino acids. Germline V gene lookup returns CDR1 LNHNV and CDR2 YYDKDF (reference sequence). Trimming shortened V by 6 bases and J by 0 bases, and 8 bases separated the two germline ends.

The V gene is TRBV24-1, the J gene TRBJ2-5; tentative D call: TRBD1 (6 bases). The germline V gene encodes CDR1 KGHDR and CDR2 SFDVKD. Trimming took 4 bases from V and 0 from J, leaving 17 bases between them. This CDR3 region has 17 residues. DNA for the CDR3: TGTGCCACCAGTGACCCCTCAGGGGACCGGTACCAAGAGACCCAGTACTTC. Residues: CATSDPSGDRYQETQYF.

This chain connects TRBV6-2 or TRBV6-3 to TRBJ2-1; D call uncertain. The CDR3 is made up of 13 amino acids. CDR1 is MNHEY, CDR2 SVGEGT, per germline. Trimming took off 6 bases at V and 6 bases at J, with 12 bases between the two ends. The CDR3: CASSQLMVNEQFF. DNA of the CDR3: TGTGCCAGCAGCCAACTCATGGTCAATGAGCAGTTCTTC.

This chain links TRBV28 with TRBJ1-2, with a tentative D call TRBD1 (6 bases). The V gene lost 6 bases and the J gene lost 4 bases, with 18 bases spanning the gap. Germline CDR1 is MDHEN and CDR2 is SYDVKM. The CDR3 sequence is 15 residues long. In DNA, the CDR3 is TGTGCCAGCAGCCTACGGGGGGCGCAAGGCTATGGCTACACCTTC. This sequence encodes CASSLRGAQGYGYTF.

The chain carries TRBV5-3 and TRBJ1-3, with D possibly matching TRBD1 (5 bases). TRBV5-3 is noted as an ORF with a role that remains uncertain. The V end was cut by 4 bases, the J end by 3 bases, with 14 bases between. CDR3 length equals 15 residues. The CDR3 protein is CARSIEGANGNTIYF. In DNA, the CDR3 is TGTGCCAGAAGCATTGAAGGGGCCAATGGAAACACCATATATTTT.

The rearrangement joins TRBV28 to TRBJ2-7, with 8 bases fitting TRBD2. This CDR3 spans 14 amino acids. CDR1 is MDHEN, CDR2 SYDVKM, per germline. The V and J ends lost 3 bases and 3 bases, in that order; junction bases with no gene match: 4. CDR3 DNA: TGTGCCAGCAGTTTTAGCGGGGAGAGCTACGAGCAGTACTTC. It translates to CASSFSGESYEQYF.

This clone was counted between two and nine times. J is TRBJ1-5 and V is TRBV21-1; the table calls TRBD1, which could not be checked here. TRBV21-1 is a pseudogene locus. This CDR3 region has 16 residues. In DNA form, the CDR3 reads TGTGCCAGCAGCAAAGGTCTCACAGGGGTGGATCAGCCCCAGCATTTT. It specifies CASSKGLTGVDQPQHF.

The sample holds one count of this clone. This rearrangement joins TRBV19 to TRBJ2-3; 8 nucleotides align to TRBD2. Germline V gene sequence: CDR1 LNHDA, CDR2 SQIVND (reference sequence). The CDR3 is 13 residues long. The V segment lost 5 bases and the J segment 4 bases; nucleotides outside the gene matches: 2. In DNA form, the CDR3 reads TGTGCCAGTAGTTCGCGGGGGGCAGATACGCAGTATTTT. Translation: CASSSRGADTQYF.

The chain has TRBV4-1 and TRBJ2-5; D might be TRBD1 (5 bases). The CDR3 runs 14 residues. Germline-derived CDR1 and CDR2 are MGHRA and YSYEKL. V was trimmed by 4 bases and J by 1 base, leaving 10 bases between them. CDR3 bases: TGCGCCAGCAGCCCCAGGGAATCCCAAGAGACCCAGTACTTC. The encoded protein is CASSPRESQETQYF.

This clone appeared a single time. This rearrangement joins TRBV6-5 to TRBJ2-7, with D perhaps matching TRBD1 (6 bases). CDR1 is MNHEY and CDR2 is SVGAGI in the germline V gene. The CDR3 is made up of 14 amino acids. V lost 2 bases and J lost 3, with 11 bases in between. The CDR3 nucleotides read TGTGCCAGCAGTTACGGGGACATACGCTACGAGCAGTACTTC. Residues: CASSYGDIRYEQYF.

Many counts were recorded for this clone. DNA of the CDR3: TGTGCCAGCAGTCCCGCAGGGGGAAATTCACCCCTCCACTTT. Amino acids: CASSPAGGNSPLHF. The chain combines TRBV6-2 or TRBV6-3 with TRBJ1-6, with TRBD1 matching 7 bases. J lost 7 bases, V lost 5 bases, and 5 bases had no gene match. Germline CDR1 reads MNHEY; CDR2 reads SVGEGT. This CDR3 is 14 amino acids long.

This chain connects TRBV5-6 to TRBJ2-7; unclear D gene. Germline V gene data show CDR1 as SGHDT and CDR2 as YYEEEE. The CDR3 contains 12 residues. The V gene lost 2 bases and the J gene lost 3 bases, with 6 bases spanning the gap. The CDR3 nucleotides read TGTGCCAGCAGCTTCCGAGGCTACGAGCAGTACTTC. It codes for CASSFRGYEQYF.

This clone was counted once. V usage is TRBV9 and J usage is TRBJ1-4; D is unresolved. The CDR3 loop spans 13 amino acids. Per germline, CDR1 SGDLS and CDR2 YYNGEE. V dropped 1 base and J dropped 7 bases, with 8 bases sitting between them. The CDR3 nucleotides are TGTGCCAGCAGCGTATGGGTAGCTGAAAAACTGTTTTTT. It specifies CASSVWVAEKLFF.